These T cell receptor beta chains were read from a single sample in a study of T cell repertoires in cytomegalovirus infection. Using its own MiXCR run on the reads, TCRdb lists one record per CDR3 protein. The repertoire holds roughly 220,000 distinct CDR3 sequences, 35% to 40% seen once, with approximately 59% in the top ten. No antigen has been identified for these receptors. The sequenced sample was CD8+ T cells from cultured PBMCs, obtained from culture after CMV antigen stimulation. The receptors originated from a human donor in good health (CMV status not recorded). Some clones in this sample may be carry-over from other donors' samples. CDR3s include the opening cysteine and the closing phenylalanine or tryptophan. D genes are given only for firm matches. Part of the rows lack a size; the others show once, few, many or a class for expanded clones.

TGTGCCAGCAGCTTAATTCTAACAGATACGCAGTATTTT,CASSLILTDTQYF,TRBV11-2,TRBJ2-3,NA,NA
TGTGCCAGCAGTCGTGTTTATAGGGAGGCCTACAATGAGCAGTTCTTC,CASSRVYREAYNEQFF,TRBV2,TRBJ2-1,NA,NA
TGCAGCGTTGAAGGGACAGGGGGCAGCTCCTACGAGCAGTACTTC,CSVEGTGGSSYEQYF,TRBV29-1,TRBJ2-7,TRBD1,few
TGTGCCAGCAGTCCCCCTCGGGGGAGGTTCACAGATACGCAGTATTTT,CASSPPRGRFTDTQYF,TRBV28,TRBJ2-3,NA,NA
TGTGCCAGCACTTCTCAGGGACTCTTAAACACCGGGGAGCTGTTTTTT,CASTSQGLLNTGELFF,TRBV6-6,TRBJ2-2,NA,NA
TGTGCCAGCGGGATCGACAGGGGGCGAGGCAATGAGCAGTTCTTC,CASGIDRGRGNEQFF,TRBV27,TRBJ2-1,TRBD1,NA
TGTGCCATCAGTGGAGGACTAGCGGGAGGTCCCGGGGAGCTGTTTTTT,CAISGGLAGGPGELFF,TRBV10-3,TRBJ2-2,TRBD2,NA
TGTGCCAGCAGCTTAATGGGCACCGGGGAGCTGTTTTTT,CASSLMGTGELFF,TRBV7-8,TRBJ2-2,NA,few
TGTGCCAGCAGTCCCCTAGGGGACAGGACTTATAGCAATCAGCCCCAGCATTTT,CASSPLGDRTYSNQPQHF,TRBV27,TRBJ1-5,TRBD1,few
TGTGCCAGCGAGAGCCTGGCAGATACGCAGTATTTT,CASESLADTQYF,TRBV6-2/TRBV6-3,TRBJ2-3,NA,few
TGTGCCAGCAGTTTGTTTGGGGGAGAGACCCAGTACTTC,CASSLFGGETQYF,TRBV27,TRBJ2-5,NA,NA
TGTGCCAGCAGTGAATTCCGTCATGGGAGGCTCACAGATACGCAGTATTTT,CASSEFRHGRLTDTQYF,TRBV25-1,TRBJ2-3,NA,few
TGTGCCAGCAGCTTAGAGGTAACGGGGGAGCGCGGTGAGCAGTTCTTC,CASSLEVTGERGEQFF,TRBV11-2,TRBJ2-1,NA,NA
TGTGCCAGTAGTATAGGGTACAGTTCCTATGGCTACACCTTC,CASSIGYSSYGYTF,TRBV19,TRBJ1-2,NA,NA
TGTGCCAGCAGCTCCCGGACGGAGCACAATGAGCAGTTCTTC,CASSSRTEHNEQFF,TRBV7-9,TRBJ2-1,NA,NA
TGTGCCAGCAGTTTTTTGGACACTGAAGCTTTCTTT,CASSFLDTEAFF,TRBV12-3/TRBV12-4,TRBJ1-1,NA,few